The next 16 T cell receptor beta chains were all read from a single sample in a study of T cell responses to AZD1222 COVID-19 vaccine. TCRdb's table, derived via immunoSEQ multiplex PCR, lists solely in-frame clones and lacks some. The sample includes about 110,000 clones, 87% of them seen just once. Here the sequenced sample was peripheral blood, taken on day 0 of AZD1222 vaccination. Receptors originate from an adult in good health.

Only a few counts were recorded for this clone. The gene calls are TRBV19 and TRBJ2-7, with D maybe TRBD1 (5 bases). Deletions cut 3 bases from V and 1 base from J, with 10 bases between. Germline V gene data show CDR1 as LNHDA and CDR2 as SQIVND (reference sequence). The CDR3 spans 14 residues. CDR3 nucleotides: TGTGCCAGTAGTATTCAGGGAACATCCTACGAGCAGTACTTC. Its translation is CASSIQGTSYEQYF.

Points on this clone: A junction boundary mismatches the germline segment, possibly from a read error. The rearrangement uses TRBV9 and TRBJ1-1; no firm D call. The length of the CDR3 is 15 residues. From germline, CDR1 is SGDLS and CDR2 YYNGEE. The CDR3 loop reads CASSVGPTRNAEAFF. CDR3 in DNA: TGTGCCAGCAGCGTAGGGCCCACCCGGAACGCTGAAGCTTTCTTT.

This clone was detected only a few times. Written as DNA, the CDR3 is TGTGCCAGCAGCCGACAGGGGGGCTGGGAAAAACTGTTTTTT. This sequence encodes CASSRQGGWEKLFF. V is TRBV6-2 or TRBV6-3 and J is TRBJ1-4; 9 positions agree with TRBD1. Germline CDR1 reads MNHEY; CDR2 reads SVGEGT. Germline trimming cut 6 bases from V and 8 bases from J; bases unmatched to any gene: 7. This CDR3 has 14 residues.

The CDR3 here is CASSPRPGLAGGGEQYF. Here the CDR3 DNA reads TGTGCCAGCAGCCCCCGCCCTGGACTAGCGGGAGGGGGCGAGCAGTACTTC. This sequence joins TRBV7-6 and TRBJ2-7; 15 nucleotides agree with TRBD2. Trimming cost V 5 bases and J 6 bases; bases outside gene matches: 11. The CDR3 has 17 amino acids. Per germline, CDR1 SGHVS and CDR2 FNYEAQ.

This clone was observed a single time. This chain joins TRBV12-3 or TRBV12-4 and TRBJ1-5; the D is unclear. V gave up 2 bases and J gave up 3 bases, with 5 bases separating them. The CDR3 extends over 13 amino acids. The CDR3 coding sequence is TGTGCCAGCAGTTTAAGATTCAATCAGCCCCAGCATTTT. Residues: CASSLRFNQPQHF.

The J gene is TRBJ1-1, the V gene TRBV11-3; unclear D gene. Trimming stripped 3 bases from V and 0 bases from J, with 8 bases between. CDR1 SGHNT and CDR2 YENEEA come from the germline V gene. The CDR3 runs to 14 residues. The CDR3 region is CASSLSGMNTEAFF. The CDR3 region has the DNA TGTGCCAGCAGCTTGAGCGGCATGAACACTGAAGCTTTCTTT.

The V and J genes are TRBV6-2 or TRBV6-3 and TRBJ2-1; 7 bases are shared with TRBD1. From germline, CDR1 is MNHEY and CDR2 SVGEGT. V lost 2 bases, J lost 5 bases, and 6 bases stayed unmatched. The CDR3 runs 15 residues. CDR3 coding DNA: TGTGCCAGCAGTTACGGGCAGGGGGTGGACAATGAGCAGTTCTTC. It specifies CASSYGQGVDNEQFF.

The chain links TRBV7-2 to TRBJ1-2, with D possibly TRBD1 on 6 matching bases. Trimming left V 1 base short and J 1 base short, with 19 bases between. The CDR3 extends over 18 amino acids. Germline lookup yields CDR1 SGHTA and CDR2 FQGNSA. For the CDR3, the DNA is TGTGCCAGCAGCTTAGGGGGGGCAGTAGGTCCCTATAACTATGGCTACACCTTC. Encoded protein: CASSLGGAVGPYNYGYTF.

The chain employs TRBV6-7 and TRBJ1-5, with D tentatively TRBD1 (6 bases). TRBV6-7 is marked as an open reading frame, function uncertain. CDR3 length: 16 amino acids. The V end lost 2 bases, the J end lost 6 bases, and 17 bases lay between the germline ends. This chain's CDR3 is CASSYPAKGDGQPQHF. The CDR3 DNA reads TGTGCCAGCAGTTACCCCGCTAAGGGGGACGGTCAGCCCCAGCATTTT.

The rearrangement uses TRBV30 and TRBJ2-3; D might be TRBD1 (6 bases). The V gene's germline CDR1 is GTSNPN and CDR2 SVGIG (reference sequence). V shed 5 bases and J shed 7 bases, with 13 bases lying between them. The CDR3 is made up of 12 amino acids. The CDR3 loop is CAWGGDINTQYF. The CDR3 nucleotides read TGTGCCTGGGGTGGGGACATTAATACGCAGTATTTT. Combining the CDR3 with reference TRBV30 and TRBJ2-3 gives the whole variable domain SQTIHQWPATLVQPVGSPLSLECTVEGTSNPNLYWYRQAAGRGLQLLFYSVGIGQISSEVPQNLSASRPQDRQFILSSKKLLLSDSGFYLCAWGGDINTQYFGPGTRLTVL.

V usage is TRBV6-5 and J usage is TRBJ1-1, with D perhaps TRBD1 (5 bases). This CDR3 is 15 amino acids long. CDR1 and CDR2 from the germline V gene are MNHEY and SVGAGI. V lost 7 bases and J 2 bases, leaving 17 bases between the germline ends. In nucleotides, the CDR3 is TGTGCCAGCAACCCCGCGGCAGGGTTCAACACTGAAGCTTTCTTT. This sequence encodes CASNPAAGFNTEAFF.

CDR3 protein: CASSADRGPNSPLHF. The CDR3 DNA follows: TGTGCCAGCAGCGCGGACAGGGGGCCTAATTCACCCCTCCACTTT. J is TRBJ1-6 and V is TRBV11-1; 11 nucleotides align to TRBD1. Germline V lookup: CDR1 SGHAT, CDR2 FQDESV (reference sequence). Trimming cost V 5 bases and J 6 bases; bases outside gene matches: 3. The CDR3 totals 15 residues.

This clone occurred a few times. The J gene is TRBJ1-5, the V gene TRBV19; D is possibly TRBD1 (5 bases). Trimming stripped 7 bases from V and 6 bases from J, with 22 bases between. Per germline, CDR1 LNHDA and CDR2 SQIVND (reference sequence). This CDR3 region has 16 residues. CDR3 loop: CASTRSSGRGPQPQHF. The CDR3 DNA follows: TGTGCCAGTACCCGATCGTCGGGGAGGGGACCTCAGCCCCAGCATTTT.

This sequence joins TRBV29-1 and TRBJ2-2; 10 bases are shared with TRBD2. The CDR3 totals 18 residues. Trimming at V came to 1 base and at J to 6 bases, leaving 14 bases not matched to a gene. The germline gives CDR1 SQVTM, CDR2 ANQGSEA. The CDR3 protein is CSVEAPSGSGGLAGELFF. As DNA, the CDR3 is TGCAGCGTTGAAGCTCCCTCCGGTAGCGGGGGGCTGGCCGGGGAGCTGTTTTTT.

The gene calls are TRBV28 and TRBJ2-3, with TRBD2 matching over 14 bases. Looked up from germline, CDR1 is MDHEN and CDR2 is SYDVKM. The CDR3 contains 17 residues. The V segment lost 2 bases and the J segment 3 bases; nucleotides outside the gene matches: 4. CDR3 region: CASSLIRLAGGTDTQYF. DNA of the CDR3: TGTGCCAGCAGTTTAATAAGACTAGCGGGAGGGACAGATACGCAGTATTTT.

The CDR3, as DNA: TGTGCCACCATGCGGTTGGCTAATGAAAAACTGTTTTTT. It specifies CATMRLANEKLFF. The chain has TRBV15 and TRBJ1-4, with D unresolved. Germline V gene data show CDR1 as LNHNV and CDR2 as YYDKDF (reference sequence). CDR3 length: 13 residues. The germline V and J ends were trimmed by 7 bases and 3 bases, with 9 bases remaining between them.